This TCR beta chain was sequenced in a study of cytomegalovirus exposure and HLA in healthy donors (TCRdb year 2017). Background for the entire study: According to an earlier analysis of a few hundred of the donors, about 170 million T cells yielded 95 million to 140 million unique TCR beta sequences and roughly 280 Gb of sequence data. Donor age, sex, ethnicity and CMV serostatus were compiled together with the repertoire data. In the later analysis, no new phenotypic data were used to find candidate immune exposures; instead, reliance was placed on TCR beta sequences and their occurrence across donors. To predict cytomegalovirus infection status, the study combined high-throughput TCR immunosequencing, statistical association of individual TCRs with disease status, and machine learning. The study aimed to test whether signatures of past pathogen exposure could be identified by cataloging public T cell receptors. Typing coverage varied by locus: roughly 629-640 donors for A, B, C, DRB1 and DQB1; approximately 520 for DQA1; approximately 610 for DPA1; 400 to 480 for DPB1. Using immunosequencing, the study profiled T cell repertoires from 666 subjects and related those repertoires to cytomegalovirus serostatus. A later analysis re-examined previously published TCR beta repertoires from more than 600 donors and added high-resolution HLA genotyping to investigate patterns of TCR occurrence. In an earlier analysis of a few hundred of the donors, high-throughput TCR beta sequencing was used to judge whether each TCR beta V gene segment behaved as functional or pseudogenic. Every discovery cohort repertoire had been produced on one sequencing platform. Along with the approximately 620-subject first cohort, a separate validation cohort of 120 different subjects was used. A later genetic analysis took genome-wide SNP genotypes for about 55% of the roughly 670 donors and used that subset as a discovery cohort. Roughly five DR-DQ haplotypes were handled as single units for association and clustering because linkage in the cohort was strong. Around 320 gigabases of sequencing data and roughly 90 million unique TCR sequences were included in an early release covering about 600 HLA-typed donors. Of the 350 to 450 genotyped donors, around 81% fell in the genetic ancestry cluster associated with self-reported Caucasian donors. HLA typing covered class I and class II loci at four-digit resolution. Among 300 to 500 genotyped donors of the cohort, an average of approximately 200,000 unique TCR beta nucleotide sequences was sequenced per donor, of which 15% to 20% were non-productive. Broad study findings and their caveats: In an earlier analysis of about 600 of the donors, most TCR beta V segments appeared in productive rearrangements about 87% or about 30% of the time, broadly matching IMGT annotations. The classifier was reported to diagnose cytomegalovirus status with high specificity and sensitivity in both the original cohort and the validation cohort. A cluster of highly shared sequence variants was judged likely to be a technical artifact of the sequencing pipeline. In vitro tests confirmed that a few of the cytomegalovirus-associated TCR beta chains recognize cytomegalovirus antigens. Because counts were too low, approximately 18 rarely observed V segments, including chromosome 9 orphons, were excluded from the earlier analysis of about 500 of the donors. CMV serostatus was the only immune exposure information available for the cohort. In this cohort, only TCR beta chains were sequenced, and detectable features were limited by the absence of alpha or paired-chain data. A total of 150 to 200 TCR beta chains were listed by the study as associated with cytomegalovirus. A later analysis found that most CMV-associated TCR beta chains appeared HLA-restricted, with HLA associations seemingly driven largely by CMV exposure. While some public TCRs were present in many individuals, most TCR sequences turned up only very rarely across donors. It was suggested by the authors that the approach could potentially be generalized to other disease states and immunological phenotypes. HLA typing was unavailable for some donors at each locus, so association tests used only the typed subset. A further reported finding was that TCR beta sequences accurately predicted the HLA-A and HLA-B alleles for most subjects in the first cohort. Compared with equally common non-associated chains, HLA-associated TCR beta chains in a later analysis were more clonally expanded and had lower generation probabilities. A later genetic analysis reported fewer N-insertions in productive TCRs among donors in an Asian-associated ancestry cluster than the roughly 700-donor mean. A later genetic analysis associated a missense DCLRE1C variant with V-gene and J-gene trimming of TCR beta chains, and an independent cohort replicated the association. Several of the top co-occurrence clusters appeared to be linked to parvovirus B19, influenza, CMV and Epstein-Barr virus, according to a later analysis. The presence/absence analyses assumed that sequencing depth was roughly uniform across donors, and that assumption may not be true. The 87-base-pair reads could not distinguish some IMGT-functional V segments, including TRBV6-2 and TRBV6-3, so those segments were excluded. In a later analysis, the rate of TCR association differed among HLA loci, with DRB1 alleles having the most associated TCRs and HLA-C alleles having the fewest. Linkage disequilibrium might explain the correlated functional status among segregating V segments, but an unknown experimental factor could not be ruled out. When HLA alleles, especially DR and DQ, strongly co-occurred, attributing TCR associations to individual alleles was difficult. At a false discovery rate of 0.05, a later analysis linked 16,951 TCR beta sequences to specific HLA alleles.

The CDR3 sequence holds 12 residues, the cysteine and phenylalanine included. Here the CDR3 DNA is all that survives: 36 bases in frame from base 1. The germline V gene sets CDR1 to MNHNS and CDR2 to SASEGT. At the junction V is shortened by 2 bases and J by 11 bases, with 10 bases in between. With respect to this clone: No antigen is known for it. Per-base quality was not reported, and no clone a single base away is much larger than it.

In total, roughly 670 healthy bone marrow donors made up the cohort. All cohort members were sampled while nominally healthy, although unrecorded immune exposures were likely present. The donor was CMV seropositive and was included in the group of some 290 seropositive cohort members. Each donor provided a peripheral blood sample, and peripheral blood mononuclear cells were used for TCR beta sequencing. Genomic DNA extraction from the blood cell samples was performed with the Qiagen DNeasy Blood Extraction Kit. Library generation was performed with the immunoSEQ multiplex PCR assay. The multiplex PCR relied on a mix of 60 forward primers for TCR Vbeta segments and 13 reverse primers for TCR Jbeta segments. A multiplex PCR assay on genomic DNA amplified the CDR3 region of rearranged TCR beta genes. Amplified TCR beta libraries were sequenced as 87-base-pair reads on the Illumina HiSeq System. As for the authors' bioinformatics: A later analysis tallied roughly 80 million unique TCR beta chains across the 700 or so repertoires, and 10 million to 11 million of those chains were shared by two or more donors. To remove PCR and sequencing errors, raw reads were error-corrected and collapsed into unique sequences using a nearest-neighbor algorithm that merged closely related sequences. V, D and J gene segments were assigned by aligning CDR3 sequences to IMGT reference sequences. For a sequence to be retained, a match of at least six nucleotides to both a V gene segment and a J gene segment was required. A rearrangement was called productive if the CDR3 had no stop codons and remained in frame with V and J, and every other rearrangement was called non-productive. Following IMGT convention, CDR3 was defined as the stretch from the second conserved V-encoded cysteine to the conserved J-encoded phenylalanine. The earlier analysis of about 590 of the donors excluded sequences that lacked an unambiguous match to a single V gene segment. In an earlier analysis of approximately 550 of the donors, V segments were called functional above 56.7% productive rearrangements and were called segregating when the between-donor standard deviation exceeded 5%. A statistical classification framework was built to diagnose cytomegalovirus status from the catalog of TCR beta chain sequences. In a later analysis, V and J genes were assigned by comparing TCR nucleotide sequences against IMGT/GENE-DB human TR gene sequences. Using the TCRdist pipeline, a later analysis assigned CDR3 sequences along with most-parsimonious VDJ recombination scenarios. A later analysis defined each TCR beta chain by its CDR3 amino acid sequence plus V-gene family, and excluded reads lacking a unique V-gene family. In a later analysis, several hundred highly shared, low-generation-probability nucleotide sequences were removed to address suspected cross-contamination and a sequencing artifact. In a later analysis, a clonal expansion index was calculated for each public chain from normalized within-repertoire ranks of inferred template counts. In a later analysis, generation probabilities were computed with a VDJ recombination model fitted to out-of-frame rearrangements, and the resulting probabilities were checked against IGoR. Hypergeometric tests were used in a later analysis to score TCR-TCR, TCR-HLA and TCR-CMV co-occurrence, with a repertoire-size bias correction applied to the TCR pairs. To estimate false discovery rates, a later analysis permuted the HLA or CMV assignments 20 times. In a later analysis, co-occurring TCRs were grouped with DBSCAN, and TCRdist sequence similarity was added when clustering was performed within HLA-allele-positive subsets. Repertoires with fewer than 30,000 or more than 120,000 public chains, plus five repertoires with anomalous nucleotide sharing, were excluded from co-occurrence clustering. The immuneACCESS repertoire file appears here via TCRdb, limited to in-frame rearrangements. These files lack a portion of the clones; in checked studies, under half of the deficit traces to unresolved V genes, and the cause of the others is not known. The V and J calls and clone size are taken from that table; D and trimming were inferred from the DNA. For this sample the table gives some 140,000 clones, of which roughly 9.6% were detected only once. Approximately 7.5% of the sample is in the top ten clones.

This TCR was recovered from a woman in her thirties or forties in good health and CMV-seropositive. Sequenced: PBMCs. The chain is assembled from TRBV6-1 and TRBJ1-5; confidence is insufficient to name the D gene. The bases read TGTGCCAGCAGTGAACAATTGCAGTCCCAGCATTTT. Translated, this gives CASSEQLQSQHF.